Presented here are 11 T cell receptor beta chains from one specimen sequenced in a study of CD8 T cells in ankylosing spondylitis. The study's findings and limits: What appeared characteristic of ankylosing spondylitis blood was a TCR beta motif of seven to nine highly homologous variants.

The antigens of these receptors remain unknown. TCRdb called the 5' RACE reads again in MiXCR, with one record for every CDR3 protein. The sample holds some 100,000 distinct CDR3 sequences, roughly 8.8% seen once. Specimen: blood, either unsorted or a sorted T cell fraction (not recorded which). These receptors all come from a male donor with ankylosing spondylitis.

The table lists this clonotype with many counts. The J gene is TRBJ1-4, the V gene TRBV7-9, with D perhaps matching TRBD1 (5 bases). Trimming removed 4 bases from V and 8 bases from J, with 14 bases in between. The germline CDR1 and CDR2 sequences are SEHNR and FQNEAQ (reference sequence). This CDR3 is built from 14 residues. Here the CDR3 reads CASSYDNRGEKLFF. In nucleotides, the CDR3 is TGTGCCAGCAGCTACGACAACCGGGGCGAAAAACTGTTTTTT.

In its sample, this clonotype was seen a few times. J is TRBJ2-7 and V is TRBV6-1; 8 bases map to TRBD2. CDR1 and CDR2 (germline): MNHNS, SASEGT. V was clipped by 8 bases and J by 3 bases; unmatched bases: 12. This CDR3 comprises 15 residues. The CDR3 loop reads CASFREAGEVYEQYV. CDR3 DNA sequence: TGTGCCAGCTTCAGGGAAGCGGGAGAGGTCTACGAGCAGTACGTC.

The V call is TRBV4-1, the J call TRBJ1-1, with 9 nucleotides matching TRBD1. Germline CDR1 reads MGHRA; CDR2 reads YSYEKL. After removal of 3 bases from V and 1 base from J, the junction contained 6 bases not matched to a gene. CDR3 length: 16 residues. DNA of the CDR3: TGCGCCAGCAGCCAGGAGAGGGGACAGGGGAACACTGAAGCTTTCTTT. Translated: CASSQERGQGNTEAFF.

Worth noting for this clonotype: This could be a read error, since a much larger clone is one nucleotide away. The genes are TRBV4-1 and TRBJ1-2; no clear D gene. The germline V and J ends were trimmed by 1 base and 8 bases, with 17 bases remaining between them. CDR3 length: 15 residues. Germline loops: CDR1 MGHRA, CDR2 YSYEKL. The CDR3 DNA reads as TGCGCCAGCAGCCAAGTGTTAAAGGACGGCCGAGGCTACACCTTC. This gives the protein CASSQVLKDGRGYTF.

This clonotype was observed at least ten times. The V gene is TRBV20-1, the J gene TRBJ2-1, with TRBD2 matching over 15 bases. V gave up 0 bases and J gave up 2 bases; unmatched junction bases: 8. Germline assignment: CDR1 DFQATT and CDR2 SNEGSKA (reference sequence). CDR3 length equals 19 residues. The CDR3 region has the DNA TGCAGTGCTAGAGATCCGGGACTAGCGGGAGGTCTAACCTACAATGAGCAGTTCTTC. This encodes CSARDPGLAGGLTYNEQFF.

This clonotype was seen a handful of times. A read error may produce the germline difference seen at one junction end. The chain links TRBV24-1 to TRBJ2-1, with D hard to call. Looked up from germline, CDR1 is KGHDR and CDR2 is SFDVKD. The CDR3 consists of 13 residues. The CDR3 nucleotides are TGTGCCACCAGTGTTTTGCCGGGCAATGAGCAGTTCTTC. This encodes CATSVLPGNEQFF.

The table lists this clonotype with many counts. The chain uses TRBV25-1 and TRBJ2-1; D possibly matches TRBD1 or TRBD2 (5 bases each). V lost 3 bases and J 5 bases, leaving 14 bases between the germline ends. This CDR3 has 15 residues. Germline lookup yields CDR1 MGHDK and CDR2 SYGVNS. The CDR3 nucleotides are TGTGCCAGCAGTGATTTGGGGGAGTTAGACAATGAGCAGTTCTTC. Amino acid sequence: CASSDLGELDNEQFF.

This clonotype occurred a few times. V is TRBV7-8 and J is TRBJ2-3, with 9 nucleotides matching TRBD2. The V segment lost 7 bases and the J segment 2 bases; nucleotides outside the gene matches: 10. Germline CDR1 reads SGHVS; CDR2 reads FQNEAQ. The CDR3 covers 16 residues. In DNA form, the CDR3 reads TGTGCCAGCATCTTGGGTCTAGCGGGACCCACAGATACGCAGTATTTT. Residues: CASILGLAGPTDTQYF.

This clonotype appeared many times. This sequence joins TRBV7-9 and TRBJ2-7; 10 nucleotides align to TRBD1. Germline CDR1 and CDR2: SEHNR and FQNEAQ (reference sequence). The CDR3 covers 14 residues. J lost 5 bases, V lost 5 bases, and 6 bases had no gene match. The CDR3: CASSLDRGLNEQYF. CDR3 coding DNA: TGTGCCAGCAGCCTAGACAGGGGGCTTAACGAGCAGTACTTC.

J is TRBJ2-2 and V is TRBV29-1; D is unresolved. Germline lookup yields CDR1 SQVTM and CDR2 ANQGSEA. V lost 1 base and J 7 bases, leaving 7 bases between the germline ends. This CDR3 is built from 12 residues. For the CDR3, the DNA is TGCAGCGTTGAAGGTGTTGGCGGGGAGCTGTTTTTT. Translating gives CSVEGVGGELFF.

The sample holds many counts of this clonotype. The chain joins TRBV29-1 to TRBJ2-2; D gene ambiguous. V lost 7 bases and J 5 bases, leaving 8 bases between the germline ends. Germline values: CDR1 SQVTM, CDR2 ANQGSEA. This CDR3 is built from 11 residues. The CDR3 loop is CSALETGELFF. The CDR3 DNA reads TGCAGCGCCCTCGAAACCGGGGAGCTGTTTTTT.